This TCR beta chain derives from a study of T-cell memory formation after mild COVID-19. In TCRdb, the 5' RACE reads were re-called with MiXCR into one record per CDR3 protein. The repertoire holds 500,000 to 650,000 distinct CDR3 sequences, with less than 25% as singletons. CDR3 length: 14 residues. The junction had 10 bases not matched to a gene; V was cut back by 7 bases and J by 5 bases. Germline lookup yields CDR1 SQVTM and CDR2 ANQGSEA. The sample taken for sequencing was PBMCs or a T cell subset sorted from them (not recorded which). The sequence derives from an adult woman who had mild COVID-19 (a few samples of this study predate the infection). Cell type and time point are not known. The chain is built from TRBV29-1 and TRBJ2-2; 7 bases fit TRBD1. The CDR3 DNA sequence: TGCAGCGCTAAGACAGGGCGTCTTACCGGGGAGCTGTTTTTT. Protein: CSAKTGRLTGELFF.